This TCR beta chain was recovered during a study of spatial heterogeneity in lung cancer (dated by TCRdb to the late 2010s). Turning to the overall study: More beta-chain than alpha-chain transcripts were consistently detected, likely reflecting higher beta-chain transcript abundance. In the raw uncorrected reads, each unique combination of TCR and UMI appeared more than ten times on average. In non-small cell lung cancer, the study made a quantitative comparison of TCR alpha and beta repertoires among multiple tumor regions, matched nontumor lung and blood. Nonsynonymous mutation counts, determined by whole-exome sequencing of tumor tissue, were related to TCR repertoire features. Both alpha and beta chains were TCR-sequenced in samples taken at surgery, namely 220 tumor regions, approximately 63 matched nontumor lung samples and 50 to 60 PBMC samples.

The CDR3 goes from the cysteine to the phenylalanine over 15 residues. Only CDR3 DNA is held: 45 bases, read in frame from base 1. The germline V gene encodes CDR1 LNHNV and CDR2 YYDKDF (reference sequence). The trim is 0 bases for V and 7 bases for J, with a gap of 16 bases between the germline ends. Study-wide conclusions, independent of this receptor: Ubiquitous expanded tumor TCRs were found in blood more often at tumor resection than at routine follow-up. Confirming at a functional level the hypothesis that regional TCRs recognize regional mutations was considered to require additional single-cell paired TCR alpha and beta sequencing.

Libraries were constructed by 5' RACE. The run used a NextSeq 500. In the TCR library protocol, a unique molecular identifier was attached to each TCR cDNA molecule so that PCR and sequencing errors could be corrected. As for the original processing: TCR identification, UMI-based error correction and CDR3 extraction were all carried out with Decombinator tools. TCRs above a frequency of 2 per 1,000, corresponding to the top 1% of the tumor frequency distribution, were defined as expanded. Renyi diversity was calculated using the R vegan package after each repertoire was subsampled 100 times to 5,000 TCRs. CDR3 similarity networks were built from amino acid triplet string-kernel similarity, with CDR3s being connected when pairwise similarity was above 0.82. TCRdb reworked the public reads: Q25 trimming with fastp, MiXCR clone assembly, productive beta chains retained. CDR3 protein sequences are deduplicated, and each keeps its most common genes and DNA. The V and J calls follow TCRdb's processing rather than the paper's. For this sample there are 40,000 or so distinct CDR3 sequences; around 5.2% appear just once. In total, the top ten clones hold roughly 27% of the sample.

Interpreted using the paper, the time point label stands for: sample taken at primary tumor resection. TCR sequencing used whole RNA extracted from tumor and nontumor lung tissue, or from cryopreserved PBMC samples, without cell sorting. Donors were around 69 patients with early-stage, untreated non-small cell lung cancer from the lung TRACERx cohort. Only patients with enough RNA available from two or more tumor regions were chosen for TCR sequencing. Many counts were recorded for this clonotype. Its antigen remains undetermined. Base qualities are not at hand, and no much larger clone is one base apart.

This chain is built from TRBV15 and TRBJ2-7, with the D gene call left open. The origin of this receptor is a female donor with early-stage non-small cell lung cancer. The sample was PBMCs, taken at surgery. The base sequence is TGTGCCACCAGCAGAGATGGCACCCCGGGCACGGAGCAGTACTTC. This codes for CATSRDGTPGTEQYF.